Below are 23 T cell receptor beta chains sequenced from a single sample in a study of T cell responses to AZD1222 COVID-19 vaccine. The repertoire was sequenced with immunoSEQ multiplex PCR; TCRdb's copy has only in-frame clones and lacks some. Of 110,000 or so clones listed, around 84% are singletons. The material was peripheral blood, obtained 28 days after the second AZD1222 dose. Receptors were obtained from an adult who received the AZD1222 COVID-19 vaccine.

This clone has a handful of counts. This chain uses TRBV12-3 or TRBV12-4 with TRBJ2-1; D possibly corresponds to TRBD2 (6 bases). This CDR3 comprises 13 residues. Trimming took 2 bases from V and 8 from J, leaving 10 bases between them. CDR3 coding DNA: TGTGCCAGCAGTTTATTAAGGAGGGATGAGCAGTTCTTC. It translates to CASSLLRRDEQFF.

The chain recombines TRBV11-2 with TRBJ2-7; D not certain. Germline CDR1 and CDR2: SGHAT and FQNNGV. There are 15 residues in the CDR3. Trimming removed 1 base from V and 0 bases from J, with 10 bases in between. CDR3 region: CASSLVSRNSYEQYF. CDR3 in DNA: TGTGCCAGCAGCTTAGTTTCGAGAAACTCCTACGAGCAGTACTTC.

Turning to this clone: Other DNA variants within this sample encode the same CDR3. V and J are TRBV5-1 and TRBJ1-3; no clear D. V dropped 0 bases and J dropped 0 bases, with 4 bases sitting between them. The CDR3 length is 14 residues. In germline, CDR1 is SGHRS, CDR2 YFSETQ. CDR3 loop: CASSLDSSGNTIYF. CDR3 DNA: TGCGCCAGCAGCTTGGATTCCTCTGGAAACACCATATATTTT.

This clone was detected once. The chain combines TRBV3-1 (or the pseudogene TRBV3-2) with TRBJ1-1, with D hard to call. Germline CDR1 LGHDT, CDR2 YNNKEL (reference sequence). V was pared by 2 bases and J by 7 bases, with 11 bases between. There are 13 residues in the CDR3. The CDR3 loop reads CASSQTGPGEAFF. The CDR3 coding sequence is TGTGCCAGCAGCCAAACGGGCCCTGGTGAAGCTTTCTTT.

The rearrangement links TRBV5-4 to TRBJ1-1; 9 bases line up with TRBD1. The V gene's germline CDR1 is SGHNT and CDR2 YYREEE (reference sequence). The CDR3 is 13 residues long. J lost 8 bases, V lost 0 bases, and 2 bases had no gene match. Here the CDR3 DNA reads TGTGCCAGCAGCTTGGGGGGGACAGGGGAAGCTTTCTTT. Amino acids: CASSLGGTGEAFF.

This CDR3 is CASSSMPTGGITGELFF. DNA for the CDR3: TGTGCCAGCAGCTCGATGCCGACAGGGGGGATCACCGGGGAGCTGTTTTTT. This rearrangement joins TRBV5-4 to TRBJ2-2, with TRBD1 matching over 9 bases. This CDR3 has 17 residues. V gave up 3 bases and J gave up 4 bases; unmatched junction bases: 10. Per the germline V gene, CDR1 is SGHNT and CDR2 is YYREEE (reference sequence).

This chain uses TRBV21-1 with TRBJ2-1; the table's D call of TRBD2 was not tested on the DNA. TRBV21-1 is marked as a pseudogene. This CDR3 spans 18 amino acids. The CDR3 DNA follows: TGTGCCAGCACCAAGGAGGGAATAGCGGGGCTCTCCTACAATGAGCAGTTCTTC. Translated, it gives CASTKEGIAGLSYNEQFF.

The CDR3 DNA is TGTGCCAGCAGTTTAAATCTCGGTAGAAGAAATGAGCAGTTCTTC. As protein: CASSLNLGRRNEQFF. The chain links TRBV28 to TRBJ2-1; no clear D. From germline, CDR1 is MDHEN and CDR2 SYDVKM. CDR3 length: 15 amino acids. V was pared by 2 bases and J by 7 bases, with 15 bases between.

J is TRBJ1-2 and V is TRBV28, with 7 nucleotides matching TRBD1. Per the germline V gene, CDR1 is MDHEN and CDR2 is SYDVKM. V shed 1 base and J 6 bases; nucleotides not matched to a gene: 29. The CDR3 loop spans 22 amino acids. This chain's CDR3 is CASSLYRSGVAVRRDSNDGYTF. The DNA for the CDR3 is TGTGCCAGCAGTTTATACCGAAGCGGGGTTGCGGTCCGGCGGGACAGCAATGATGGCTACACCTTC.

The chain uses TRBV4-1 and TRBJ2-3; possible D gene TRBD2, 7 bases. This CDR3 has 16 residues. V lost 0 bases to trimming and J lost 4 bases, with 14 bases between them. Germline CDR1 MGHRA, CDR2 YSYEKL. The CDR3: CASSQELGRGPDTQYF. The CDR3 region has the DNA TGCGCCAGCAGCCAAGAGCTAGGGCGGGGGCCAGATACGCAGTATTTT.

The V and J genes are TRBV19 and TRBJ2-7; 7 bases line up with TRBD2. Germline lookup yields CDR1 LNHDA and CDR2 SQIVND (reference sequence). This CDR3 is built from 15 residues. J gave up 3 bases and V 6 bases, and 11 bases lay outside the gene matches. CDR3 bases: TGTGCCAGTAGCTCCCGACCGGGGAGGGGCTACGAGCAGTACTTC. Its translation: CASSSRPGRGYEQYF.

The chain is built from TRBV27 and TRBJ1-1, with TRBD1 as a possible D gene (5 bases). The V end was cut by 3 bases, the J end by 1 base, with 9 bases between. The CDR3 runs 14 residues. Germline CDR1 reads MNHEY; CDR2 reads SMNVEV (reference sequence). CDR3 residues: CASSLGRGNTEAFF. The CDR3 DNA follows: TGTGCCAGCAGTTTGGGTAGGGGGAACACTGAAGCTTTCTTT.

This chain joins TRBV6-1 and TRBJ2-4, with TRBD2 matching over 7 bases. CDR3 length equals 19 residues. Per germline, CDR1 MNHNS and CDR2 SASEGT. Germline trimming cut 2 bases from V and 0 bases from J; bases unmatched to any gene: 13. CDR3 in DNA: TGTGCCAGCAGTGAACAGGTCGGGAGGCCTTTCATAGCCAAAAACATTCAGTACTTC. Its protein is CASSEQVGRPFIAKNIQYF.

V usage is TRBV19 and J usage is TRBJ1-2, with D perhaps matching TRBD1 (6 bases). CDR3 length: 15 residues. CDR1 LNHDA and CDR2 SQIVND come from the germline V gene (reference sequence). V lost 2 bases and J lost 5, with 15 bases in between. The CDR3 region is CASSIFPPGEYGYTF. The DNA for the CDR3 is TGTGCCAGTAGTATATTTCCCCCAGGGGAGTATGGCTACACCTTC.

The V call is TRBV5-1, the J call TRBJ1-1, with D unclear. V lost 2 bases and J 1 base, leaving 9 bases between the germline ends. CDR1 and CDR2 from the germline V gene are SGHRS and YFSETQ. This CDR3 contains 14 residues. The CDR3 sequence: CASSFSGPNTEAFF. The CDR3 region has the DNA TGCGCCAGCAGCTTCTCTGGTCCGAACACTGAAGCTTTCTTT.

The rearrangement joins TRBV7-2 to TRBJ1-2, with 7 bases fitting TRBD1. With V trimmed by 5 bases and J by 5 bases, 8 bases remained unmatched. This CDR3 region has 14 residues. Germline CDR1 is SGHTA and CDR2 is FQGNSA. The CDR3 spells CASSITGTDYGYTF. The CDR3 DNA reads as TGTGCCAGCAGCATTACCGGGACAGATTATGGCTACACCTTC.

The chain links TRBV3-1 (or the pseudogene TRBV3-2) to TRBJ1-2, with D perhaps TRBD1 (5 bases). V was pared by 0 bases and J by 8 bases, with 16 bases between. The CDR3 has 15 amino acids. Germline CDR1 is LGHDT and CDR2 is YNNKEL (reference sequence). The CDR3 loop reads CASSQDPRDLGGYTF. The CDR3 nucleotides are TGTGCCAGCAGCCAAGATCCGCGGGACCTTGGGGGCTACACCTTC.

The chain employs TRBV19 and TRBJ2-7; 10 bases fit TRBD2. The germline V gene has CDR1 LNHDA and CDR2 SQIVND (reference sequence). This CDR3 has 15 amino acids. Trimming at V came to 1 base and at J to 7 bases, leaving 7 bases not matched to a gene. For the CDR3, the DNA is TGTGCCAGTAGTATAGTAGTAGCGGGAGGAGTTGAGCAGTACTTC. As protein: CASSIVVAGGVEQYF.

The gene calls are TRBV6-5 and TRBJ1-6; TRBD1 matches at 9 bases. This CDR3 comprises 14 residues. From germline, CDR1 is MNHEY and CDR2 SVGAGI. Germline trimming cut 5 bases from V and 5 bases from J; bases unmatched to any gene: 1. CDR3 amino acids: CASSTGGHNSPLHF. Here the CDR3 DNA reads TGTGCCAGCAGTACAGGGGGCCATAATTCACCCCTCCACTTT.

The rearrangement joins TRBV3-1 (or the pseudogene TRBV3-2) to TRBJ2-1; 8 nucleotides match TRBD2. The germline V gene encodes CDR1 LGHDT and CDR2 YNNKEL (reference sequence). Unmatched junction bases numbered 9, after V lost 2 bases and J lost 6 bases. The CDR3 is made up of 16 amino acids. The CDR3 nucleotides are TGTGCCAGCAGCCAACTCGGCGCGGGAGGATCCAATGAGCAGTTCTTC. Protein product: CASSQLGAGGSNEQFF.

This chain uses TRBV7-6 with TRBJ1-4; the D gene is possibly TRBD1 (5 bases). V was trimmed by 5 bases and J by 1 base, leaving 17 bases between them. The CDR3 spans 17 residues. Germline assignment: CDR1 SGHVS and CDR2 FNYEAQ. The CDR3 spells CASSLYPRGRTNEKLFF. The CDR3 nucleotides read TGTGCCAGCAGCCTATACCCCCGGGGACGAACTAATGAAAAACTGTTTTTT.

This chain connects TRBV25-1 to TRBJ2-5; the D gene could be TRBD1 or TRBD2 (5 bases each). V lost 2 bases and J lost 5, with 9 bases in between. The CDR3 length is 13 residues. Germline CDR1 reads MGHDK; CDR2 reads SYGVNS. The chain's CDR3 is CASSEGTSETQYF. CDR3 coding DNA: TGTGCCAGCAGTGAAGGGACCAGCGAGACCCAGTACTTC.

The count of this clone is one. The V call is TRBV5-1, the J call TRBJ1-3; TRBD1 aligns across 11 bases. The V and J ends lost 4 bases and 2 bases, in that order; junction bases with no gene match: 2. This CDR3 spans 15 amino acids. CDR1 and CDR2 (germline): SGHRS, YFSETQ. The CDR3 is CASSEGQGAGNTIYF. DNA of the CDR3: TGCGCCAGCAGCGAGGGACAGGGGGCTGGAAACACCATATATTTT.